The entry that follows covers one TCR beta chain sequence. Data came from immunoSEQ multiplex PCR; TCRdb stores just in-frame clones and leaves some out. The top ten clones hold 1.5% to 2% of a sample with more than 300,000 clones, more than 70% of them seen once. This entry belongs to a study of blood T cell repertoires in COVID-19. V was shortened by 3 bases and J by 7 bases, with 16 bases between the two germline ends. Looked up from germline, CDR1 is MGHRA and CDR2 is YSYEKL. The CDR3 is 15 amino acids. This clonotype originated in a woman aged 25 to 45 with COVID-19, enrolled during active disease. This sequence joins TRBV4-1 and TRBJ1-5; weak D call: TRBD1 (5 bases). Material: peripheral blood. Here the CDR3 reads CASSQGLPLGQPQHF. As DNA, the CDR3 is TGCGCCAGCAGCCAGGGACTCCCGCTCGGGCAGCCCCAGCATTTT.